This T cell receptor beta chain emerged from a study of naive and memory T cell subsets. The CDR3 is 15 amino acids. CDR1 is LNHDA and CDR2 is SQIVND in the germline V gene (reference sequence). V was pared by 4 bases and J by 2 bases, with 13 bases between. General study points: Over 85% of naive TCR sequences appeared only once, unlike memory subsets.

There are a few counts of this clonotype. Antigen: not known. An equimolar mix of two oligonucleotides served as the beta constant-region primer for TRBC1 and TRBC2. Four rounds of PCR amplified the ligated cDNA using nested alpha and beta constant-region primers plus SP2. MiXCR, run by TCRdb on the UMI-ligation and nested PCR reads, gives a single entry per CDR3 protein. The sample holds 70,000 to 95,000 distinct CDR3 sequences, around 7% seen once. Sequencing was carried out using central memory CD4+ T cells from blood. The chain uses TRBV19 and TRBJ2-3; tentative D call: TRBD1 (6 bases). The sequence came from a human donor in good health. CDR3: CASSTPGTTTDTQYF. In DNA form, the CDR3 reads TGTGCCAGTAGTACTCCGGGGACAACCACAGATACGCAGTATTTT.